In its sample, the clone carrying this TCR beta chain ranks as medium-sized. No antigen is known for it. The CDR3 has 14 amino acids. The germline V gene encodes CDR1 SGHKS and CDR2 YYEKEE (reference sequence). V dropped 2 bases and J dropped 3 bases, with 11 bases sitting between them. No patient escaped relapse after autologous stem cell transplantation, and brentuximab vedotin exposure varied. Only in-frame clones appear in the TCRdb table, and some are missing; sequencing was by immunoSEQ multiplex PCR. This table holds about 43,000 clones, approximately 70% found once. These data belong to a study of PD-1 blockade in classical Hodgkin lymphoma. Study-wide background: Nivolumab was administered to patients intravenously at 3 mg/kg every 2 weeks. Findings of the study overall: Lower baseline TCR diversity was reported for newly diagnosed patients than for healthy donors. With CD4+ cells, TCR diversity rose significantly by C4D1, but not with CD8+ cells. Excluded were patients who started nivolumab under 1 year after ASCT, a group that had lower diversity.

The specimen comprised peripheral blood mononuclear cells (PBMCs), sampled before the second cycle of nivolumab. The genes are TRBV5-5 and TRBJ1-1; D gene ambiguous. This TCR was sampled from a human donor with classical Hodgkin lymphoma. In nucleotides, the CDR3 is TGTGCCAGCAGCTTAAGTGAGTTGTACACTGAAGCTTTCTTT. This sequence encodes CASSLSELYTEAFF.